This T cell receptor (beta chain) was captured by sequencing in a study of beta chain features in type 1 diabetes. Expressed TCRB transcripts were sequenced because the entire RNA isolate underwent reverse transcription. TCRdb's copy holds only in-frame clones and misses some; the assay was immunoSEQ multiplex PCR. The data hold roughly 400,000 clones, with 11% to 15% observed a single time. This clone was seen repeatedly, ten times or more. Antigen unknown. The germline V gene encodes CDR1 MDHEN and CDR2 SYDVKM. The CDR3 length is 13 residues. The V gene lost 7 bases and the J gene lost 3 bases, with 10 bases spanning the gap. Findings and caveats of the study: In every one of the four CD4+ subsets, TCRB CDR3s were moderately but significantly shorter in Type 1 diabetes patients. The similarity of naive, central memory and Treg TCRB repertoires appeared greater among patients than among healthy donors. VDJ junctions in type 1 diabetes patients carried more deletions and fewer insertions.

Sequencing input: naive CD4+ T cells from blood. This sequence was found in a man aged 25 to 45 in good health. This chain uses TRBV28 with TRBJ2-1; TRBD1 is a possible D gene (6 bases). This CDR3 reads CASIRQDYNEQFF. The CDR3 DNA reads TGTGCCAGCATCCGACAGGACTACAATGAGCAGTTCTTC.